This T cell receptor (beta chain) was captured by sequencing in a study of blood T cell repertoires in COVID-19. Study overall: T cells, B-cell-depleted T cells, or PBMCs provided the cDNA or gDNA that served as material.

The CDR3 covers 16 residues. With 3 bases clipped from V and 5 bases from J, the junction kept 4 bases outside the gene matches. Germline CDR1 is MDHEN and CDR2 is SYDVKM. Authors' data handling: Using reference gene primer amplification, nucleated cell counts were estimated. Here immunoSEQ multiplex PCR was the method, and the copy in TCRdb shows in-frame clones only, minus some. V and J calls plus clone size are reproduced from that table; the DNA served to infer D and trimming. The repertoire includes roughly 220,000 clones, approximately 86% of them detected once, and about 15% sits in the top ten. This clone was counted once.

The sequence came from a woman aged 45-65 years with acute COVID-19. The specimen sequenced was PBMCs or T cells enriched from blood (not recorded which). J is TRBJ1-4 and V is TRBV28, with 12 positions matching TRBD1. CDR3 residues: CASSFGTGGSNEKLFF. The CDR3 region has the DNA TGTGCCAGCAGTTTTGGGACAGGGGGCAGCAATGAAAAACTGTTTTTT.